This is a list of T cell receptor beta chains from one sample in a study of T cell repertoires in cytomegalovirus infection. No antigen has been assigned to these receptors. One entry per CDR3 protein results from TCRdb running MiXCR on the reads. The data show 650,000 to 850,000 distinct CDR3 sequences, with approximately 32% seen just once and around 13% held by the top ten. Sequencing was performed on cultured CD8+ T cells from PBMCs, taken from culture after CMV antigen stimulation. These receptor sequences come from a human donor in good health (CMV status not recorded). Some clones in this sample may be carry-over from other donors' samples. Both conserved end residues are part of each CDR3. Size values are once, few and many counts, or a class for expanded clones, and some rows have none.

j_call clone_size v_call cdr3_aa
TRBJ2-3 - TRBV5-6 CASSLAAPFTDTQYF
TRBJ2-7 few TRBV7-9 CASSTPTGAYEQYF
TRBJ1-5 - TRBV6-5 CASSLSRVWIQPQHF
TRBJ1-5 - TRBV7-9 CASSLGAGADQPQHF
TRBJ2-1 few TRBV2 CASSYPGTMSSYNEQFF
TRBJ2-1 many TRBV7-9 CASSLQGTGPYNEQFF
TRBJ1-1 few TRBV4-3 CASSPPSRGNTEAFF
TRBJ2-7 - TRBV7-6 CASSLVTGETYEQYF
TRBJ1-6 once TRBV19 CAAGWGHSQSPLHF
TRBJ2-1 - TRBV6-1 CASSEGGRGLLHEQFF
TRBJ1-1 many TRBV6-5 CASSYTPSRQIANTEAFF
TRBJ1-2 few TRBV3-1 CASSQDVGTGDGYTF
TRBJ1-3 many TRBV7-6 CASRRERGAANTIYF
TRBJ2-1 few TRBV27 CASSLEMTDGNEQFF
TRBJ2-3 - TRBV14 CASSQEGVLTDTQYF
TRBJ2-5 - TRBV10-3 CAISEASGGSETQYF
TRBJ1-2 few TRBV12-3/TRBV12-4 CASSEGQAKGGYTF
TRBJ2-1 few TRBV7-6 CASSLYAAGGLNEQFF
TRBJ2-5 - TRBV20-1 CSARGLETQYF
TRBJ1-1 many TRBV27 CASSSDRVGMPSTEAFF
TRBJ2-4 few TRBV4-1 CASSQDLGEVLSLLAKNIQYF
TRBJ2-1 few TRBV6-1 CASSFFRDNEQFF
TRBJ2-4 - TRBV19 CASSTELAGGGNIQYF
TRBJ2-7 - TRBV25-1 CASSDYRDSYEQYF
TRBJ2-2 few TRBV4-1 CASSQDGGVGSNTGELFF
TRBJ2-2 few TRBV6-1 CASSEAQGPMNTGELFF
TRBJ2-7 few TRBV7-6 CATTGSGNYEQYF
TRBJ1-2 - TRBV3-1 CASSPGSPYGYTF
TRBJ2-3 - TRBV29-1 CSVVASGDADTQYF
TRBJ2-1 - TRBV27 CASLASGFHEQFF
TRBJ1-1 - TRBV20-1 CSARRGLGTEAFF
TRBJ2-6 - TRBV27 CASSFGQGGSGANVLTF
TRBJ2-1 few TRBV6-1 CASSDPAGATYNEQFF
TRBJ2-5 - TRBV7-8 CASSGGADREIGETQYF
TRBJ2-5 - TRBV7-6 CASSRWRREKETQYF
TRBJ1-4 - TRBV7-6 CASSSSPGVGEKLFF
TRBJ1-1 few TRBV5-6 CASSRGEAEAFF
TRBJ1-1 few TRBV6-2/TRBV6-3 CASSLRRVSTEAFF
TRBJ2-1 many TRBV4-1 CASSQDPGTSGGNEQFF
TRBJ2-5 - TRBV6-2/TRBV6-3 CASSYLGGQETQYF
TRBJ2-1 - TRBV24-1 CATSDALAGGTYNEQFF
TRBJ1-2 - TRBV7-9 CASKGSGGPYGYTF
TRBJ1-1 many TRBV12-3/TRBV12-4 CASNPIRNGAEAFF
TRBJ2-5 - TRBV12-3/TRBV12-4 CASRRQGAWETQYF
TRBJ2-2 - TRBV20-1 CSVRGALAPTGELFF
TRBJ2-1 - TRBV7-9 CASGDEGGREQFF
TRBJ2-5 few TRBV28 CASRPLYMELAGGQTQYF
TRBJ1-5 - TRBV18 CASSPGSGADNQPQHF
TRBJ2-3 few TRBV25-1 CASRGRGQGAPDTQYF
TRBJ1-4 few TRBV7-9 CASSLADRTKLFF